This T cell receptor (beta chain) was sequenced in a study of cytomegalovirus exposure and HLA in healthy donors (dated by TCRdb to about 2017). About the full investigation: According to a later analysis, the 120 or so validation repertoires were produced on the same platform as the 600 to 850 repertoires of the first cohort. The aim of the study was to test whether cataloging public T cell receptors could identify signatures of past pathogen exposure. Along with the approximately 700-subject first cohort, a separate validation cohort of over a hundred different subjects was used. To predict cytomegalovirus infection status, the study brought together high-throughput TCR immunosequencing, statistical association of individual TCRs with disease status, and machine learning.

Measured from the cysteine to the phenylalanine, the CDR3 is 17 residues long. Only the CDR3 DNA is retained, 51 bases long and in frame from the first base. V ends up 4 bases short and J 10 bases short, with an unmatched junction base count of 12. As encoded in the germline V gene, CDR1 is LGHNA while CDR2 is YSLEER. Regarding this clone: Its antigen remains undetermined. Nothing much larger sits one base from this clone, and base qualities are not available.

Results the study describes overall, beyond this receptor: It was suggested by the authors that the approach could potentially be generalized to other disease states and immunological phenotypes. The validation cohort had no HLA typing available for a later analysis, so co-occurrence within that cohort was assessed over all 120 or so repertoires. The study listed 164 TCR beta chains as associated with cytomegalovirus. The classifier was reported to diagnose cytomegalovirus status with high specificity and sensitivity in both the original and validation cohorts. While some public TCRs were present in many individuals, most TCR sequences turned up only very rarely across donors. Three of the identified cytomegalovirus-associated TCR beta chains were confirmed in vitro to be specific for cytomegalovirus antigens. In a later analysis, TCRs clustered in the first cohort were found to also tend to co-occur in the 100 to 150 validation repertoires, with over 90% of cluster scores above 0.

Separate from the approximately 700-subject first cohort, the validation cohort of more than 90 subjects was the group to which the donors belonged. The library relied on the immunoSEQ multiplex PCR assay. The authors' pipeline ran thus. A statistical classification framework was built for diagnosing cytomegalovirus status from the catalog of TCR beta chain sequences. Sourced from immuneACCESS, this table was stored by TCRdb with only in-frame sequences that have V and J called. A share of the clones is absent; for the studies checked, an unresolved V gene accounts for under half, and the remainder has no known explanation. V, J and clone size are those of that table, while D and trimming were read from the DNA. The table for this sample lists around 180,000 clones; roughly 82% of them were counted only once. Jointly, the top ten make up around 7% of the sample.

The chain couples TRBV4-3 to TRBJ2-3; the junction holds 15 bases that match TRBD2. Sequenced sample: PBMCs. The TCR was taken from a man between 18 and 35 years old in good health and CMV-seropositive. The encoded CDR3 is CASSPGLGTSGGLAQYF. The DNA is as follows: TGCGCCAGCAGCCCTGGCCTAGGGACTAGCGGGGGGTTGGCGCAGTATTTT.